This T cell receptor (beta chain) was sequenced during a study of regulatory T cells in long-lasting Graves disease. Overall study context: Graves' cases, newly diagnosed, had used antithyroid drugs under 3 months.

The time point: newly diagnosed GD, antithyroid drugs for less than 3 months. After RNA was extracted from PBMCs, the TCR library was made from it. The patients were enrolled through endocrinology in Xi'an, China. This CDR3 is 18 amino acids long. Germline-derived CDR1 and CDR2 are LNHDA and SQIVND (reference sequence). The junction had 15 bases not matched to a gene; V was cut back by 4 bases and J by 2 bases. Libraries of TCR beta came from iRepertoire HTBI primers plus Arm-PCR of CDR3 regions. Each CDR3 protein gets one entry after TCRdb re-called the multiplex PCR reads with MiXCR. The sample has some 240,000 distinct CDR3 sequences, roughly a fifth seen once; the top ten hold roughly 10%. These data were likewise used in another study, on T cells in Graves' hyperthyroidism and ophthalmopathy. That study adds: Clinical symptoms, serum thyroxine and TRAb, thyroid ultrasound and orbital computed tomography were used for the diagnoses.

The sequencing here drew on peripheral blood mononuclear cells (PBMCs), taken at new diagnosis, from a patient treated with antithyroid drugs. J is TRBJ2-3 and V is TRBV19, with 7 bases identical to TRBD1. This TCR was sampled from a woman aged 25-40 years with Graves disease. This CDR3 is CASSTTPGRGQPTDTQYF. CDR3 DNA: TGTGCCAGTAGTACCACGCCAGGTAGGGGACAGCCCACAGATACGCAGTATTTT.